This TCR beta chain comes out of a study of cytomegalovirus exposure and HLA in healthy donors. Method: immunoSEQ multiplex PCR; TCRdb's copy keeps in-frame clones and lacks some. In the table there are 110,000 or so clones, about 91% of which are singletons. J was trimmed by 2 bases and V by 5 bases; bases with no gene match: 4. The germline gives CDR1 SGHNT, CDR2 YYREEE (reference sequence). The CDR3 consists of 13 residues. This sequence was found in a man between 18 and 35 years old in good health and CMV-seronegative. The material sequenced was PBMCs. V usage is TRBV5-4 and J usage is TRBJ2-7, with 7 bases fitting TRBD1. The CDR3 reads CASSIDRAYEQYF. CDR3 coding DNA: TGTGCCAGCAGTATCGACAGGGCCTACGAGCAGTACTTC. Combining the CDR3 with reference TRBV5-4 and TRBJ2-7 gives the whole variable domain ETGVTQSPTHLIKTRGQQVTLRCSSQSGHNTVSWYQQALGQGPQFIFQYYREEENGRGNFPPRFSGLQFPNYSSELNVNALELDDSALYLCASSIDRAYEQYFGPGTRLTVT.